This T cell receptor beta chain was captured in a study of blood T cells in healthy people across ages. Study results and limitations: Conclusively comparing naive with antigen-experienced cells was impossible with unsorted PBMCs.

A second about 7 to 11 cycle PCR used barcoded and J-beta primers. TCRdb reprocessed the 5' RACE reads via MiXCR and lists one record per CDR3 protein. This table holds about 970,000 distinct CDR3 sequences, about 51% found once. This clonotype has only a few counts. Its antigen is unidentified. The CDR3 contains 14 residues. This chain uses TRBV12-3 or TRBV12-4 with TRBJ2-5; no firm D call. The better agreement between TRBJ2-7 and the DNA end casts doubt on the J call. Sequenced input: blood. The TCR was taken from a woman aged 55-69 years in good health. The CDR3 DNA is TGTGCCAGCAGTTTATTACCAGGATTTGACGAGCAGTACTTC. It encodes CASSLLPGFDEQYF.